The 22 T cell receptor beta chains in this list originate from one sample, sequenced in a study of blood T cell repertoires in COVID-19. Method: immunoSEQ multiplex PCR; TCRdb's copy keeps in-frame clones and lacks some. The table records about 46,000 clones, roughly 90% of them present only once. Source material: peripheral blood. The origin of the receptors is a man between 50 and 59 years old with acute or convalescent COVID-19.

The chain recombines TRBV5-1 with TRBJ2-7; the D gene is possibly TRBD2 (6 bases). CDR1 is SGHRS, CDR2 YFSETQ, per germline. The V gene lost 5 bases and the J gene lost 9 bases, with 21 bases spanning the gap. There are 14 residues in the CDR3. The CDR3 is CASRTGRPYDGQYF. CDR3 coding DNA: TGCGCCAGCAGGACGGGGAGGCCCTACGACGGGCAGTACTTC.

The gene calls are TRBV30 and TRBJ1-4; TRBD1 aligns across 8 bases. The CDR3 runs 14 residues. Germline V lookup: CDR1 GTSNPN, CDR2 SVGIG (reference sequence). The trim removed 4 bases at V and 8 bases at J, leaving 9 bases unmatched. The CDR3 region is CAWNRGDRNEKLFF. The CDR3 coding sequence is TGTGCCTGGAACAGGGGGGATAGGAACGAAAAACTGTTTTTT.

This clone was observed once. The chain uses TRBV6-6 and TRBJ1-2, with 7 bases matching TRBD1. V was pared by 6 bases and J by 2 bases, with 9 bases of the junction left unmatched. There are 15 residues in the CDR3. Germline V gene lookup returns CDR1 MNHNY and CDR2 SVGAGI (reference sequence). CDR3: CASRSDRAANYGYTF. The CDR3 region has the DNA TGTGCCAGCAGGTCTGACAGGGCGGCGAACTATGGCTACACCTTC.

The CDR3, as DNA: TGTGCCAGCAGCTTAGGCGGGACTCTCAACGAGCAGTACTTC. As protein: CASSLGGTLNEQYF. The rearrangement links TRBV7-2 to TRBJ2-7, with D possibly TRBD2 on 6 matching bases. V was pared by 1 base and J by 5 bases, with 12 bases between. The CDR3 runs 14 residues. Germline CDR1 SGHTA, CDR2 FQGNSA.

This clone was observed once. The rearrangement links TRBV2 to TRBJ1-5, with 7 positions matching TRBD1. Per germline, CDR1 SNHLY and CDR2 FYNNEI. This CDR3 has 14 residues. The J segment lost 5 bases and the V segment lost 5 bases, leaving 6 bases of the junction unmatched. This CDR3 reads CASSRGQADQPQHF. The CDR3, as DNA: TGTGCCAGCAGTCGTGGACAGGCCGATCAGCCCCAGCATTTT. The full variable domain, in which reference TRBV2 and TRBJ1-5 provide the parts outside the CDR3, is EPEVTQTPSHQVTQMGQEVILRCVPISNHLYFYWYRQILGQKVEFLVSFYNNEISEKSEIFDDQFSVERPDGSNFTLKIRSTKLEDSAMYFCASSRGQADQPQHFGDGTRLSIL.

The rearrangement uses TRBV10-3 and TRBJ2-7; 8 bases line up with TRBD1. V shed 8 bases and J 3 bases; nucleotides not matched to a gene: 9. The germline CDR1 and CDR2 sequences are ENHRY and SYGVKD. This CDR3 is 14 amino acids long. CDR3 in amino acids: CAIGWATGDYEQYF. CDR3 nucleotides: TGTGCCATCGGGTGGGCGACAGGGGACTACGAGCAGTACTTC.

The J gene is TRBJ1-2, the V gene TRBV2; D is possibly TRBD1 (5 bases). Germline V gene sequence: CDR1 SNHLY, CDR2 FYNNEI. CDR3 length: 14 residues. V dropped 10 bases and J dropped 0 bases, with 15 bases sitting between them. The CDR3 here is CATERTRSNYGYTF. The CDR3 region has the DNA TGTGCCACGGAGAGGACAAGGTCTAACTATGGCTACACCTTC.

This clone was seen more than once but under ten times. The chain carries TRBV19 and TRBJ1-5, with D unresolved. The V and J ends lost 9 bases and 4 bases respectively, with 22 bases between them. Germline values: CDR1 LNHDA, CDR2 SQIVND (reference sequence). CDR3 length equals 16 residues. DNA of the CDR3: TGTGCCAGCAAAAGAGGCGAGGGAGGGTCTAATCAGCCCCAGCATTTT. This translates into CASKRGEGGSNQPQHF.

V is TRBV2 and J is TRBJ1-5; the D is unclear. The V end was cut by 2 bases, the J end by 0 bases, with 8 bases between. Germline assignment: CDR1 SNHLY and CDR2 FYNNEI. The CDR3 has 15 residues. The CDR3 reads CASSESPFSNQPQHF. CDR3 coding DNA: TGTGCCAGCAGTGAAAGCCCCTTTAGCAATCAGCCCCAGCATTTT.

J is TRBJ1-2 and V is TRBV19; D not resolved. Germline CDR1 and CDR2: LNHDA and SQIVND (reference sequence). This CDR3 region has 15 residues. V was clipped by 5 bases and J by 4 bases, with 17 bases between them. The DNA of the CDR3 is TGTGCCAGTAGTGCCACGGTTGGGTCTAGCTATGGCTACACCTTC. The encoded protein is CASSATVGSSYGYTF.

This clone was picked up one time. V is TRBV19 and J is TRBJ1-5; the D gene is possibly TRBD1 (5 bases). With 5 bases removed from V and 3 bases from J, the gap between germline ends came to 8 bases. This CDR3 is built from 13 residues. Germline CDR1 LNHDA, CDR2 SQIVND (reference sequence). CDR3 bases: TGTGCCAGTAGTGAGACAGACAATCAGCCCCAGCATTTT. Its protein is CASSETDNQPQHF.

The CDR3 loop reads CASSLERLADTRVEQFF. DNA for the CDR3: TGCGCCAGCAGCTTGGAGCGGCTGGCAGATACTCGCGTTGAGCAGTTCTTC. J is TRBJ2-1 and V is TRBV5-1; D is perhaps TRBD2 (5 bases). The CDR3 sequence is 17 residues long. The germline V gene has CDR1 SGHRS and CDR2 YFSETQ. The V end lost 0 bases, the J end lost 9 bases, and 22 bases lay between the germline ends.

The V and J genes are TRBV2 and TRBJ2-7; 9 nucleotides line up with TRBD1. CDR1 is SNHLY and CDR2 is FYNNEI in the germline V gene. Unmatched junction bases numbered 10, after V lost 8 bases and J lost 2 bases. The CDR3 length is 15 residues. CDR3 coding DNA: TGTGCCAGCTTCCGGGACAGGGTCGTCCCCTACGAGCAGTACTTC. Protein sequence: CASFRDRVVPYEQYF.

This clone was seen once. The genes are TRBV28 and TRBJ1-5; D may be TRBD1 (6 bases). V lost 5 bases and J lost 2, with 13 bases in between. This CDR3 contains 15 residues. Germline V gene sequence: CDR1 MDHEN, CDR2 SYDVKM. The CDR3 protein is CASSDTGLGNQPQHF. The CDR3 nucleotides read TGTGCCAGCAGTGATACAGGGCTGGGCAATCAGCCCCAGCATTTT.

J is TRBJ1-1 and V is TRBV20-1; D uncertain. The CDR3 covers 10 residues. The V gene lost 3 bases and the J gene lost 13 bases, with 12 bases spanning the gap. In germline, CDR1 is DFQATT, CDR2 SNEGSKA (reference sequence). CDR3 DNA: TGCAGTGCTAGTAGGGCCCGGGATTTCTTT. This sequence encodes CSASRARDFF.

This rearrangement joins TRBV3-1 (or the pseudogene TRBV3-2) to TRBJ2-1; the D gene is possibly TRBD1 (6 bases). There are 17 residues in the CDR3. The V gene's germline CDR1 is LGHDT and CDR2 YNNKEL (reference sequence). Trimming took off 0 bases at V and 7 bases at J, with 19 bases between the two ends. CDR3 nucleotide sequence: TGTGCCAGCAGCCAAGATCAGAGACAGGTTAAACATAATGAGCAGTTCTTC. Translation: CASSQDQRQVKHNEQFF.

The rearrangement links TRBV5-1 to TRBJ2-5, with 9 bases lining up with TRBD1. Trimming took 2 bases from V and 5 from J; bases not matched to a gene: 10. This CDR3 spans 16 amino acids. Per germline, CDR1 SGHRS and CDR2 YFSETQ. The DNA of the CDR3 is TGCGCCAGCAGCTTCGGACAGGGGCCTCGGTCGGAGACCCAGTACTTC. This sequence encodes CASSFGQGPRSETQYF. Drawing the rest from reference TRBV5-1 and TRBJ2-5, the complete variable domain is KAGVTQTPRYLIKTRGQQVTLSCSPISGHRSVSWYQQTPGQGLQFLFEYFSETQRNKGNFPGRFSGRQFSNSRSEMNVSTLELGDSALYLCASSFGQGPRSETQYFGPGTRLLVL.

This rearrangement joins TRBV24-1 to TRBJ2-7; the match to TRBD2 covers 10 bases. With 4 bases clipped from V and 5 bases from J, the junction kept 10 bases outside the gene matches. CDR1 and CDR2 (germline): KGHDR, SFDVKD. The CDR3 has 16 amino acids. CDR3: CATSDSSGGAFDEQYF. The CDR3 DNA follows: TGTGCCACCAGTGACTCTAGCGGGGGAGCCTTTGACGAGCAGTACTTC.

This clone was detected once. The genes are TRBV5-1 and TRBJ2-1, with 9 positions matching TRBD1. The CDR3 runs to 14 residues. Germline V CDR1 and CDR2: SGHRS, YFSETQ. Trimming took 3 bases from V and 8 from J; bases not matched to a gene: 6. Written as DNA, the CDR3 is TGCGCCAGCAGCTCCGGGACAGGGAAATATGAGCAGTTCTTC. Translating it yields CASSSGTGKYEQFF.

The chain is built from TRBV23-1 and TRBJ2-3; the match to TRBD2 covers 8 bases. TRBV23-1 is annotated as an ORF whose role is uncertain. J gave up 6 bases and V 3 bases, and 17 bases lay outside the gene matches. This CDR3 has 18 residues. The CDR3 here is CASSQAGSSRGACDTQYF. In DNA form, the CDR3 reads TGCGCCAGCAGTCAGGCCGGTTCGTCGCGGGGGGCTTGTGATACGCAGTATTTT.

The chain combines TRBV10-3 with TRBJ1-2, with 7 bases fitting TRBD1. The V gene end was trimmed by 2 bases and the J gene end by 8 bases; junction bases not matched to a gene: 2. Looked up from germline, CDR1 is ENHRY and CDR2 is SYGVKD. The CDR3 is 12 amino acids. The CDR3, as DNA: TGTGCCATCAGTGAGGGGACAGCGGGCTACACCTTC. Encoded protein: CAISEGTAGYTF.

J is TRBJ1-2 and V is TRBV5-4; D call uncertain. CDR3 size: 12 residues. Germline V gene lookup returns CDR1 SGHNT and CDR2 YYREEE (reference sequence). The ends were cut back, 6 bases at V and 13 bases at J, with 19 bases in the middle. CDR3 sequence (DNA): TGTGCCAGCACCGGGGTGGGTTCCTACCCCACCTTC. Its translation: CASTGVGSYPTF.